Reported below is one T cell receptor (beta chain). The antigen remains unidentified. These data come from a study of T cell responses to AZD1222 COVID-19 vaccine. Study in general: Pooled together were second doses at about 4 or about 12 weeks. Broader study findings: Repertoire samples came only from after the peak T cell response. Donors in the cohort were predominantly white British and more often female, and clonal diversity was possibly underestimated. The CD4 TCRs associated with vaccination extended across spike and predominated at 160-218 and 743-854.

Only in-frame clones appear in the TCRdb table, and some are missing; sequencing was by immunoSEQ multiplex PCR. The sample has about 110,000 clones; roughly 90% are singletons. The V gene's germline CDR1 is SGHRS and CDR2 YFSETQ. CDR3 size: 15 residues. The V gene lost 3 bases and the J gene lost 4 bases, with 14 bases spanning the gap. The rearrangement links TRBV5-1 to TRBJ2-1, with D perhaps matching TRBD2 (6 bases). The source material was peripheral blood, sampled on day 0 of AZD1222 vaccination. The receptor was derived from an adult in good health. CDR3 region: CASSWDGGGYNEQFF. DNA for the CDR3: TGCGCCAGCAGCTGGGATGGGGGAGGATACAATGAGCAGTTCTTC.